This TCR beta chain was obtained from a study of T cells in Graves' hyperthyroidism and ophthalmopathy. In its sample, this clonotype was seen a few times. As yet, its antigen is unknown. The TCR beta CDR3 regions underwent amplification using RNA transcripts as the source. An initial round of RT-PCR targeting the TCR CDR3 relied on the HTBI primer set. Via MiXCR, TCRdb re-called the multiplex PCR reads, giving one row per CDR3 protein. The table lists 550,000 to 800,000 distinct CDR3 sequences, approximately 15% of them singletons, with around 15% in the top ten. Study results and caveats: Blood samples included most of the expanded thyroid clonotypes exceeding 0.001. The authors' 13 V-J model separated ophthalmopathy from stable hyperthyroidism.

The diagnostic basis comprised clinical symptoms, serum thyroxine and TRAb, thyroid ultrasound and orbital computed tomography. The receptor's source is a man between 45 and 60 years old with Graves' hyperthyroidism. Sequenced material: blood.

The CDR3 is CSGEASYNEQFF. The CDR3 DNA follows: TGCAGCGGCGAGGCCTCCTACAATGAGCAGTTCTTC. The V and J genes are TRBV29-1 and TRBJ2-1; unclear D gene. Trimming left V 7 bases short and J 0 bases short, with 7 bases between. This CDR3 is 12 amino acids long. CDR1 is SQVTM and CDR2 is ANQGSEA in the germline V gene.